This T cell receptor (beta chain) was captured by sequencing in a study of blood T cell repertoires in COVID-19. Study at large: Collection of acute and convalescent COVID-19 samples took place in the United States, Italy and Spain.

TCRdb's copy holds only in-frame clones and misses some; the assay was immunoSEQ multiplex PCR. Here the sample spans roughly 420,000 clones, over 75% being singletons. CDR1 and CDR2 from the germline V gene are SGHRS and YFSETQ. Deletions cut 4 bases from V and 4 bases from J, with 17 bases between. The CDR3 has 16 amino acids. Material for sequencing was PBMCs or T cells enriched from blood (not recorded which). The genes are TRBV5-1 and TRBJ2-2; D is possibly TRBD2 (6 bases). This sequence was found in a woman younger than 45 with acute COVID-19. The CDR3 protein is CASSGFAGSGTGELFF. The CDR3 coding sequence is TGCGCCAGCAGCGGATTCGCGGGGTCGGGCACCGGGGAGCTGTTTTTT.